These 28 T cell receptor beta chains were sequenced from one sample in a study of blood T cell repertoires in COVID-19. Assay used: immunoSEQ multiplex PCR; TCRdb lists only in-frame clones, some missing. The table shows a few hundred thousand clones, with roughly 88% occurring only once. The source material was peripheral blood. The receptors come from a woman between 25 and 40 years old with COVID-19, enrolled during active disease.

The chain recombines TRBV10-3 with TRBJ1-1, with 7 bases fitting TRBD1. The germline CDR1 and CDR2 sequences are ENHRY and SYGVKD. The ends lost 6 bases at V and 11 bases at J; junction bases unmatched: 15. CDR3 length: 14 amino acids. DNA for the CDR3: TGTGCCATCAGGCGGACAGGCCTACTACCGGGGGCTTTCTTT. Protein: CAIRRTGLLPGAFF.

This clone was seen a few times. This chain uses TRBV7-9 with TRBJ1-1; the D gene is possibly TRBD1 (5 bases). Germline V CDR1 and CDR2: SEHNR, FQNEAQ (reference sequence). V shed 5 bases and J shed 6 bases, with 10 bases lying between them. The CDR3 spans 12 residues. CDR3 loop: CASSPQVPEAFF. Written as DNA, the CDR3 is TGTGCCAGCAGCCCACAGGTGCCTGAAGCTTTCTTT.

This chain links TRBV27 with TRBJ2-2; possible D gene TRBD2, 6 bases. Trimming shortened V by 0 bases and J by 0 bases, and 20 bases separated the two germline ends. Germline V gene sequence: CDR1 MNHEY, CDR2 SMNVEV (reference sequence). The CDR3 runs 20 residues. The CDR3 here is CASSLSEDYLRFANTGELFF. The CDR3 region has the DNA TGTGCCAGCAGTTTATCGGAGGACTATTTGCGATTTGCGAACACCGGGGAGCTGTTTTTT.

This clone has just one count. V gene TRBV28 combines with J gene TRBJ1-1; D is possibly TRBD1 (6 bases). The ends were cut back, 5 bases at V and 4 bases at J, with 17 bases in the middle. This CDR3 is built from 15 residues. In germline, CDR1 is MDHEN, CDR2 SYDVKM. The CDR3 loop reads CASSPEAGAGTEAFF. As DNA, the CDR3 is TGTGCCAGCAGTCCCGAGGCAGGGGCCGGCACTGAAGCTTTCTTT. Based on the CDR3 plus reference TRBV28 and TRBJ1-1, the full variable domain is DVKVTQSSRYLVKRTGEKVFLECVQDMDHENMFWYRQDPGLGLRLIYFSYDVKMKEKGDIPEGYSVSREKKERFSLILESASTNQTSMYLCASSPEAGAGTEAFFGQGTRLTVV.

The chain is built from TRBV11-2 and TRBJ2-1, with 8 bases identical to TRBD2. CDR1 is SGHAT and CDR2 is FQNNGV in the germline V gene. The CDR3 sequence is 12 residues long. Trimming cost V 6 bases and J 8 bases; bases outside gene matches: 3. DNA of the CDR3: TGTGCCAGCAGTTTTAGCGGGGATGAGCAGTTCTTC. Protein product: CASSFSGDEQFF.

The chain recombines TRBV9 with TRBJ2-3; 8 bases are a match to TRBD2. Trimming took 3 bases from V and 4 from J; bases not matched to a gene: 13. Germline V lookup: CDR1 SGDLS, CDR2 YYNGEE. The length of the CDR3 is 17 residues. In DNA, the CDR3 is TGTGCCAGCAGCGCCCTCGGGGGGGCCTATGTGCCAGATACGCAGTATTTT. It codes for CASSALGGAYVPDTQYF.

The sample holds a few counts of this clone. The chain combines TRBV7-2 with TRBJ2-2, with 11 nucleotides matching TRBD2. The CDR3 loop spans 17 amino acids. V dropped 7 bases and J dropped 2; count of bases not matched to a gene: 9. In germline, CDR1 is SGHTA, CDR2 FQGNSA. The CDR3 region has the DNA TGTGCCAGCAACGCGGGGCTAGCGGGGGGTAACACCGGGGAGCTGTTTTTT. It encodes CASNAGLAGGNTGELFF.

This chain links TRBV5-6 with TRBJ1-5, with D maybe TRBD1 (5 bases). This CDR3 has 12 residues. The germline CDR1 and CDR2 sequences are SGHDT and YYEEEE. V shed 2 bases and J shed 9 bases, with 9 bases lying between them. CDR3 DNA: TGTGCCAGCAGCTTTCTTAGGGGGCCCCAGCATTTT. Translated, it gives CASSFLRGPQHF.

This chain uses TRBV5-8 with TRBJ1-1; D is unresolved. CDR3 length equals 15 residues. Deletions cut 1 base from V and 4 bases from J, with 14 bases between. Germline-derived CDR1 and CDR2 are SGHTS and YDEGEE. The CDR3 here is CASSLSNSRSTEAFF. Here the CDR3 DNA reads TGTGCCAGCAGCTTGTCTAACTCCCGGAGCACTGAAGCTTTCTTT.

This sequence joins TRBV5-1 and TRBJ2-1; TRBD2 aligns across 10 bases. Germline V gene sequence: CDR1 SGHRS, CDR2 YFSETQ. Losses at the gene ends were 2 bases for V and 5 bases for J; bases not matched to a gene: 1. The CDR3 loop spans 14 amino acids. The CDR3 sequence: CASSFGTSDNEQFF. In DNA form, the CDR3 reads TGCGCCAGCAGCTTCGGGACTAGCGACAATGAGCAGTTCTTC.

The V call is TRBV5-1, the J call TRBJ1-5, with D unresolved. CDR3 length equals 13 residues. V lost 2 bases to trimming and J lost 8 bases, with 11 bases between them. Germline CDR1 SGHRS, CDR2 YFSETQ. The CDR3 spells CASSFYPEEPQHF. CDR3 coding DNA: TGCGCCAGCAGCTTCTACCCGGAGGAGCCCCAGCATTTT. Together with reference TRBV5-1 and TRBJ1-5, the CDR3 gives the full variable domain: KAGVTQTPRYLIKTRGQQVTLSCSPISGHRSVSWYQQTPGQGLQFLFEYFSETQRNKGNFPGRFSGRQFSNSRSEMNVSTLELGDSALYLCASSFYPEEPQHFGDGTRLSIL.

V usage is TRBV2 and J usage is TRBJ1-1; maybe TRBD1 (5 bases). V lost 7 bases to trimming and J lost 3 bases, with 9 bases between them. Germline CDR1 reads SNHLY; CDR2 reads FYNNEI. The length of the CDR3 is 12 residues. CDR3 protein: CASNGAYTEAFF. For the CDR3, the DNA is TGTGCCAGCAATGGGGCCTACACTGAAGCTTTCTTT. The full variable domain, with the rest looked up from reference TRBV2 and TRBJ1-1, is EPEVTQTPSHQVTQMGQEVILRCVPISNHLYFYWYRQILGQKVEFLVSFYNNEISEKSEIFDDQFSVERPDGSNFTLKIRSTKLEDSAMYFCASNGAYTEAFFGQGTRLTVV.

The gene calls are TRBV19 and TRBJ1-4; no definite D call. V was clipped by 10 bases and J by 3 bases, with 15 bases between them. The CDR3 has 14 residues. The germline V gene has CDR1 LNHDA and CDR2 SQIVND (reference sequence). The CDR3 spells CATSPGRANEKLFF. Written as DNA, the CDR3 is TGTGCCACTAGCCCGGGTCGGGCTAATGAAAAACTGTTTTTT.

The V call is TRBV7-9, the J call TRBJ1-1, with D unclear. In germline, CDR1 is SEHNR, CDR2 FQNEAQ (reference sequence). Trimming stripped 2 bases from V and 4 bases from J, with 11 bases between. The CDR3 totals 14 residues. The CDR3 loop reads CASSLIAGGTEAFF. CDR3 nucleotides: TGTGCCAGCAGCTTAATAGCGGGCGGCACTGAAGCTTTCTTT.

The genes are TRBV5-1 and TRBJ2-3, with TRBD2 matching 8 bases. Germline V gene lookup returns CDR1 SGHRS and CDR2 YFSETQ. This CDR3 comprises 14 residues. V trimming: 4 bases; J trimming: 1 base; junction bases outside the gene matches: 2. CDR3 sequence reads: CASSVRGGTDTQYF. CDR3 in DNA: TGCGCCAGCAGCGTGCGGGGGGGCACAGATACGCAGTATTTT.

The chain couples TRBV5-8 to TRBJ1-2; 9 bases fit TRBD1. The V gene end was trimmed by 2 bases and the J gene end by 3 bases; junction bases not matched to a gene: 2. Germline V gene lookup returns CDR1 SGHTS and CDR2 YDEGEE. This CDR3 contains 14 residues. CDR3 DNA: TGTGCCAGCAGCTTCTGGACAGGGGACTATGGCTACACCTTC. It codes for CASSFWTGDYGYTF.

The chain recombines TRBV27 with TRBJ1-4; D not certain. The CDR3 is 13 residues long. Deletions cut 11 bases from V and 4 bases from J, with 14 bases between. Germline V gene data show CDR1 as MNHEY and CDR2 as SMNVEV (reference sequence). This chain's CDR3 is CAGVGRFNEKLFF. CDR3 nucleotide sequence: TGTGCCGGAGTGGGGAGGTTTAATGAAAAACTGTTTTTT.

This clone has only a few counts. The rearrangement joins TRBV27 to TRBJ1-5; D unresolved. Germline values: CDR1 MNHEY, CDR2 SMNVEV (reference sequence). Trimming removed 5 bases at V and 6 bases at J, with 17 bases between. The CDR3 sequence is 15 residues long. The CDR3 protein is CASSTKTQAGQPQHF. The CDR3 coding sequence is TGTGCCAGCAGTACCAAGACCCAGGCTGGTCAGCCCCAGCATTTT.

In this sample, this clone turned up once. The chain employs TRBV6-5 and TRBJ2-2; D is unresolved. CDR3 size: 16 residues. Between the trimmed V and J ends, which lost 0 bases and 2 bases, there was a span of 10 bases. Per the germline V gene, CDR1 is MNHEY and CDR2 is SVGAGI. In nucleotides, the CDR3 is TGTGCCAGCAGTTACTCGAGGAGAGCAAACACCGGGGAGCTGTTTTTT. Amino acids: CASSYSRRANTGELFF.

The V gene is TRBV6-1, the J gene TRBJ1-6; 10 nucleotides agree with TRBD1. Per germline, CDR1 MNHNS and CDR2 SASEGT. The CDR3 loop spans 14 amino acids. The junction had 7 bases not matched to a gene; V was cut back by 8 bases and J by 9 bases. The CDR3 spells CASHPGQGTSPLHF. Written as DNA, the CDR3 is TGTGCCAGCCATCCGGGACAGGGGACTTCACCCCTCCACTTT.

The chain couples TRBV3-1 (or the pseudogene TRBV3-2) to TRBJ2-5; D may be TRBD1 (6 bases). The germline V and J ends were trimmed by 1 base and 7 bases, with 16 bases remaining between them. Germline V gene data show CDR1 as LGHDT and CDR2 as YNNKEL (reference sequence). This CDR3 is built from 15 residues. The CDR3 protein is CASSQAWGRGRTQYF. The CDR3 DNA reads TGTGCCAGCAGCCAAGCCTGGGGCAGGGGTAGGACCCAGTACTTC.

This clone was counted a few times. This chain uses TRBV24-1 with TRBJ1-2; D may be TRBD1 (6 bases). Germline CDR1 KGHDR, CDR2 SFDVKD. V lost 1 base, J lost 8 bases, and 7 bases lay in between. The CDR3 totals 12 residues. The CDR3 sequence is CATSDFGQGYTF. As DNA, the CDR3 is TGTGCCACCAGTGATTTTGGACAGGGCTACACCTTC.

This clone has only one observation. The V gene is TRBV11-2, the J gene TRBJ2-1, with D unresolved. This CDR3 is built from 15 residues. Per the germline V gene, CDR1 is SGHAT and CDR2 is FQNNGV. V lost 5 bases to trimming and J lost 0 bases, with 11 bases between them. The CDR3 loop is CASSPMASSYNEQFF. The CDR3, as DNA: TGTGCCAGCAGCCCAATGGCTAGCTCCTACAATGAGCAGTTCTTC.

This clone is a singleton in its sample. CDR3 protein: CASSATGVYEQYF. The CDR3 coding sequence is TGTGCCAGCAGTGCCACAGGGGTCTACGAGCAGTACTTC. V is TRBV25-1 and J is TRBJ2-7, with 7 bases that match TRBD1. The V gene's germline CDR1 is MGHDK and CDR2 SYGVNS. The CDR3 runs to 13 residues. The V and J ends lost 4 bases and 3 bases, in that order; junction bases with no gene match: 3.

The chain links TRBV25-1 to TRBJ2-5; possible D gene TRBD1, 6 bases. Germline CDR1 is MGHDK and CDR2 is SYGVNS. The CDR3 runs to 17 residues. The germline V and J ends were trimmed by 2 bases and 7 bases, with 23 bases remaining between them. The CDR3 sequence: CASSELTNLGSRGTQYF. For the CDR3, the DNA is TGTGCCAGCAGTGAACTAACTAACTTGGGTTCCAGGGGGACCCAGTACTTC.

The V and J genes are TRBV18 and TRBJ2-5, with TRBD2 matching 8 bases. The V gene end was trimmed by 3 bases and the J gene end by 2 bases; junction bases not matched to a gene: 2. CDR3 size: 14 residues. The germline V gene encodes CDR1 KGHSH and CDR2 LQKENI. The CDR3 protein is CASSPTSGQETQYF. In DNA form, the CDR3 reads TGTGCCAGCTCACCTACTAGCGGTCAAGAGACCCAGTACTTC.

J is TRBJ2-3 and V is TRBV11-2, with D uncertain. The CDR3 spans 12 residues. V lost 3 bases and J lost 4, with 5 bases in between. Germline V lookup: CDR1 SGHAT, CDR2 FQNNGV. The CDR3 here is CASSLRADTQYF. DNA for the CDR3: TGTGCCAGCAGCTTGAGAGCAGATACGCAGTATTTT. Based on the CDR3 plus reference TRBV11-2 and TRBJ2-3, the full variable domain is EAGVAQSPRYKIIEKRQSVAFWCNPISGHATLYWYQQILGQGPKLLIQFQNNGVVDDSQLPKDRFSAERLKGVDSTLKIQPAKLEDSAVYLCASSLRADTQYFGPGTRLTVL.

Details on this clone: This may be a read error: a much more frequent sequence differs by one nucleotide. This sample includes further DNA sequences coding for the same CDR3. This chain links TRBV2 with TRBJ2-2; TRBD1 is a possible D gene (5 bases). Germline CDR1 is SNHLY and CDR2 is FYNNEI. The V end was cut by 1 base, the J end by 5 bases, with 5 bases between. The length of the CDR3 is 13 residues. The DNA for the CDR3 is TGTGCCAGCAGTGAAGAGGGGACCGGGGAGCTGTTTTTT. Its protein product is CASSEEGTGELFF.